The 4 T cell receptor beta chains below were found in one sample sequenced in a study of T cell clonotyping in hematopoietic cell transplantation. Time point in this sample: recipient sample about 28 days before transplant, after cytoreduction. The table came from immunoSEQ multiplex PCR; TCRdb's copy has only in-frame clones and leaves some out. The table includes about 45,000 clones, about four fifths detected once. Material: peripheral blood mononuclear cells, obtained before stem cell transplant. Every receptor here comes from a man in his 60s with myelodysplastic syndrome. Some clones in this sample may be carry-over from other donors' samples.

The chain recombines TRBV7-9 with TRBJ2-7; a possible D gene is TRBD1 (6 bases). V lost 3 bases and J lost 3, with 9 bases in between. The CDR3 loop spans 13 amino acids. Per the germline V gene, CDR1 is SEHNR and CDR2 is FQNEAQ (reference sequence). In DNA form, the CDR3 reads TGTGCCAGCAGCTTTACAGGGTACTACGAGCAGTACTTC. It encodes CASSFTGYYEQYF.

In its sample, this clone was seen once. This rearrangement joins TRBV5-6 to TRBJ1-2; TRBD1 matches at 7 bases. Germline V gene data show CDR1 as SGHDT and CDR2 as YYEEEE. This CDR3 has 15 amino acids. V lost 0 bases and J lost 3; bases outside the gene matches: 5. DNA of the CDR3: TGTGCCAGCAGCTTGGCCCTTGGACAGGACTATGGCTACACCTTC. The encoded protein is CASSLALGQDYGYTF.

In DNA form, the CDR3 reads TGCGCCAGCAGCTTGGAAGGAGGACAGGGAAATTCACCCCTCCACTTT. It codes for CASSLEGGQGNSPLHF. The rearrangement joins TRBV5-1 to TRBJ1-6; the match to TRBD1 covers 8 bases. From germline, CDR1 is SGHRS and CDR2 YFSETQ. The CDR3 is made up of 16 amino acids. Trimming took 0 bases from V and 7 from J; bases not matched to a gene: 6.

This clone was detected once. The rearrangement links TRBV7-8 to TRBJ1-2, with D possibly matching TRBD1 (5 bases). Germline loops: CDR1 SGHVS, CDR2 FQNEAQ. Trimming took off 2 bases at V and 7 bases at J, with 11 bases between the two ends. The CDR3 loop spans 13 amino acids. The CDR3, as DNA: TGTGCCAGCAGCTTATTAGGGGACTCTGGCTACACCTTC. Its translation: CASSLLGDSGYTF.